This TCR beta chain was sequenced in a study of blood T cell repertoires in COVID-19. Study summary: COVID-19 samples, acute and convalescent, were from the United States, Italy and Spain. In each case, the material was cDNA or gDNA derived from T cells, B-cell-depleted T cells, or PBMCs.

The CDR3 totals 15 residues. V dropped 4 bases and J dropped 2; count of bases not matched to a gene: 7. Germline CDR1 SGDLS, CDR2 YYNGEE. This table comes from immunoSEQ multiplex PCR, and its TCRdb copy is limited to in-frame clones, with some not included. This sample has approximately 130,000 clones, with around 86% found just once. This TCR derives from a woman aged 45-65 years who had recovered from COVID-19. The sample consisted of peripheral blood. V is TRBV9 and J is TRBJ2-3, with 7 bases aligning to TRBD2. DNA of the CDR3: TGTGCCAGCAGCCCCCGAGCGGGGATCACAGATACGCAGTATTTT. Its translation: CASSPRAGITDTQYF.